Listed below are T cell receptor beta chains from one sample, sequenced in a study of multiple sclerosis patients with progressive multifocal leukoencephalopathy. Profiled with immunoSEQ multiplex PCR; TCRdb holds only in-frame clones, not every one. The table records around 30,000 clones, over 75% of them present only once. Sequencing used PBMCs. Source of these receptors: a human donor with multiple sclerosis. Each CDR3 is given with its conserved first and last residue. Fields, in order: V gene, D gene, J gene, CDR3 protein, CDR3 DNA. D genes are given only for firm matches.

v_call: TRBV14
d_call: .
j_call: TRBJ1-3
cdr3_aa: CASSFGNTIYF
cdr3_nt: TGTGCCAGCAGTTTTGGAAACACCATATATTTT

v_call: TRBV7-2
d_call: .
j_call: TRBJ1-2
cdr3_aa: CASSSTDGYTF
cdr3_nt: TGTGCCAGCAGCTCGACAGATGGCTACACCTTC

v_call: TRBV11-2
d_call: .
j_call: TRBJ2-1
cdr3_aa: CASCMMVEQFF
cdr3_nt: TGTGCCAGCTGCATGATGGTTGAGCAGTTCTTC

v_call: TRBV5-5
d_call: .
j_call: TRBJ1-4
cdr3_aa: CASSTFSREKLFF
cdr3_nt: TGTGCCAGCAGCACCTTCTCTCGTGAAAAACTGTTTTTT

v_call: TRBV19
d_call: .
j_call: TRBJ1-2
cdr3_aa: CASSSRTLSEGYTF
cdr3_nt: TGTGCCAGTAGTAGCCGAACCCTCAGCGAGGGCTACACCTTC

v_call: TRBV6-1
d_call: .
j_call: TRBJ2-4
cdr3_aa: CASSEWGQNIQYF
cdr3_nt: TGTGCCAGCAGTGAATGGGGCCAAAACATTCAGTACTTC

v_call: TRBV15
d_call: .
j_call: TRBJ2-1
cdr3_aa: CATSRDRAAYNEQFF
cdr3_nt: TGTGCCACCAGCAGAGATCGGGCTGCATACAATGAGCAGTTCTTC

v_call: TRBV11-2
d_call: TRBD2
j_call: TRBJ2-1
cdr3_aa: CASRYASGRTDEQFF
cdr3_nt: TGTGCCAGCAGATACGCTAGCGGGAGAACGGATGAGCAGTTCTTC

v_call: TRBV7-2
d_call: .
j_call: TRBJ1-1
cdr3_aa: CASSHPTGTEAFF
cdr3_nt: TGTGCCAGCAGCCATCCGACGGGGACTGAAGCTTTCTTT

v_call: TRBV5-4
d_call: .
j_call: TRBJ2-7
cdr3_aa: CASSLVGPSSYEQYF
cdr3_nt: TGTGCCAGCAGCCTAGTGGGCCCCAGCTCCTACGAGCAGTACTTC